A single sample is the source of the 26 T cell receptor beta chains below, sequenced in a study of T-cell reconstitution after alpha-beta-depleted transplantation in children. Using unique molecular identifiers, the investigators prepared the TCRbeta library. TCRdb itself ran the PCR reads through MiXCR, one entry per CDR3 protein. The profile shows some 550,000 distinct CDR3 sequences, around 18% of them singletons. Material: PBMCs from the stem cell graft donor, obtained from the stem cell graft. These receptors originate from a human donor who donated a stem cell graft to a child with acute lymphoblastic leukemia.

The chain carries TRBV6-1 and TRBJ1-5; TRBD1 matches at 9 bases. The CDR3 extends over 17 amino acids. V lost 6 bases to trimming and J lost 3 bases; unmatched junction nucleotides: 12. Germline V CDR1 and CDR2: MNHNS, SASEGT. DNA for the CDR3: TGTGCCAGCAGCGACCGGACAGGGGAACCTCCCAATCAGCCCCAGCATTTT. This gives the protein CASSDRTGEPPNQPQHF.

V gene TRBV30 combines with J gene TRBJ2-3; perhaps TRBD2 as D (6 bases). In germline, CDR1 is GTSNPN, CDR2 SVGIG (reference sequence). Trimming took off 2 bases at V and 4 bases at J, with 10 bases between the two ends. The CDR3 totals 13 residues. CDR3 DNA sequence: TGTGCCTGGAGTTGGGGACTCTCAGATACGCAGTATTTT. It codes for CAWSWGLSDTQYF.

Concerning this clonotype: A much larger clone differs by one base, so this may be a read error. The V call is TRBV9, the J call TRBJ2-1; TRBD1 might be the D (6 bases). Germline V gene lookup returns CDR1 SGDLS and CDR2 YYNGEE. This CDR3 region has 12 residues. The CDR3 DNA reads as TGTGCCAGCAGCGGACAGGACAATGAGCACTTCTTC. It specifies CASSGQDNEHFF.

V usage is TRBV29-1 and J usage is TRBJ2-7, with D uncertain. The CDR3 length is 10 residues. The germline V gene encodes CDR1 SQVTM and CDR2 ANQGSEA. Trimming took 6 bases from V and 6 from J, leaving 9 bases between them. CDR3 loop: CSVVVAEQYF. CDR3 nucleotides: TGCAGCGTCGTCGTGGCCGAGCAGTACTTC.

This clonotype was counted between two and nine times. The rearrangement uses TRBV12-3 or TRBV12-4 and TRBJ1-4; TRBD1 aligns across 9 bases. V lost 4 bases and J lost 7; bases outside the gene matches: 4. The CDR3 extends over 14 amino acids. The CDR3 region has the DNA TGTGCCAGCAGTTCCGGGACAGGGCGTGAAAAACTGTTTTTT. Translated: CASSSGTGREKLFF.

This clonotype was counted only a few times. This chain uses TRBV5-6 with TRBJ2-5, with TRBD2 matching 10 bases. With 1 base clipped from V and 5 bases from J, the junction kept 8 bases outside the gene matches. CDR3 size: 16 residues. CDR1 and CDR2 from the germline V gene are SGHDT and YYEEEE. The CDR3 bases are TGTGCCAGCAGCTTGAGGCTAGCGGGAGTTTCGGAGACCCAGTACTTC. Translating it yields CASSLRLAGVSETQYF.

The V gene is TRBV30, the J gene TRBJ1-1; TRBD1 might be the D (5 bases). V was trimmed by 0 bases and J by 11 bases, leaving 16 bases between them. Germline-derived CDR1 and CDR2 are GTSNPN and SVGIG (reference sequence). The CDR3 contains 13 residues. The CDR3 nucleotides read TGTGCCTGGAGTGTACTGAAAGGGGAAAGGGCTTTCTTT. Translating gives CAWSVLKGERAFF.

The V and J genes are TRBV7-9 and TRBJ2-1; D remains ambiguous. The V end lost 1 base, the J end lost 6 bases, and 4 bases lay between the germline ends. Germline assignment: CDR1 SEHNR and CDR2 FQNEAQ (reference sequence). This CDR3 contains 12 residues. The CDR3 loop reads CASSLDINEQFF. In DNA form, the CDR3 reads TGTGCCAGCAGCTTAGACATCAATGAGCAGTTCTTC.

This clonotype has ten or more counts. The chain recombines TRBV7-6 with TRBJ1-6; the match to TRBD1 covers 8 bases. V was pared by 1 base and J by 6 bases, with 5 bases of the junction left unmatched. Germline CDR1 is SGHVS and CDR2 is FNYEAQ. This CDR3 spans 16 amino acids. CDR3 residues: CASSLGGQASNSPLHF. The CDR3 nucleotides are TGTGCCAGCAGCTTAGGGGGACAGGCCTCTAATTCACCCCTCCACTTT. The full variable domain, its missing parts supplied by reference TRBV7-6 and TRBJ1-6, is GAGVSQSPRYKVTKRGQDVALRCDPISGHVSLYWYRQALGQGPEFLTYFNYEAQQDKSGLPNDRFSAERPEGSISTLTIQRTEQRDSAMYRCASSLGGQASNSPLHFGNGTRLTVT.

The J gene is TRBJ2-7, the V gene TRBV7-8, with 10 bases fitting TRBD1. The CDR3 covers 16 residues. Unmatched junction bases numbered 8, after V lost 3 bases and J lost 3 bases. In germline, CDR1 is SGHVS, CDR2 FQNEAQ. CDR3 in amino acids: CASSFWAGTGDYEQYF. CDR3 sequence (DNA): TGTGCCAGCAGCTTTTGGGCCGGGACAGGGGACTACGAGCAGTACTTC.

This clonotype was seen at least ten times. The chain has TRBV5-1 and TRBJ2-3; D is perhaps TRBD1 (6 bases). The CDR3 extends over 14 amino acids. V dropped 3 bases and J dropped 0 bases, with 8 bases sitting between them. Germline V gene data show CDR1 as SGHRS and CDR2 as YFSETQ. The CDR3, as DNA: TGCGCCAGCAGCTGGACAGAGAGCACAGATACGCAGTATTTT. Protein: CASSWTESTDTQYF. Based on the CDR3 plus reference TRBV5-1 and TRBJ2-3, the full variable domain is KAGVTQTPRYLIKTRGQQVTLSCSPISGHRSVSWYQQTPGQGLQFLFEYFSETQRNKGNFPGRFSGRQFSNSRSEMNVSTLELGDSALYLCASSWTESTDTQYFGPGTRLTVL.

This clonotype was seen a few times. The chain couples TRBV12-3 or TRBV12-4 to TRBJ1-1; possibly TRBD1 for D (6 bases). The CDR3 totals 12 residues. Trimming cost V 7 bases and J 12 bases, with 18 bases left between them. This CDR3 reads CASISGRGGPFF. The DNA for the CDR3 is TGTGCCAGCATATCCGGAAGGGGGGGCCCTTTCTTT.

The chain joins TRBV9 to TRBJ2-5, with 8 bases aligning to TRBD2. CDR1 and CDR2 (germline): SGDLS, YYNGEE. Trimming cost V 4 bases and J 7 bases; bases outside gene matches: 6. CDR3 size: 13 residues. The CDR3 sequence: CASSPTSGGTQYF. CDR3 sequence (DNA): TGTGCCAGCAGCCCCACTAGCGGCGGGACCCAGTACTTC. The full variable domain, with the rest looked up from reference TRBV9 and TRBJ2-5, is DSGVTQTPKHLITATGQRVTLRCSPRSGDLSVYWYQQSLDQGLQFLIQYYNGEERAKGNILERFSAQQFPDLHSELNLSSLELGDSALYFCASSPTSGGTQYFGPGTRLLVL.

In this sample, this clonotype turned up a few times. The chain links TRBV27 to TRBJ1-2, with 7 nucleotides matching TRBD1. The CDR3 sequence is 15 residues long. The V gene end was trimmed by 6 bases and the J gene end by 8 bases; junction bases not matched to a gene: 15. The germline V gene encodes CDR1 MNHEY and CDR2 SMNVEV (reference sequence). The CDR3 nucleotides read TGTGCCAGCAGGCCTCAGGACGGCAGGGGGACGGGCTACACCTTC. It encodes CASRPQDGRGTGYTF.

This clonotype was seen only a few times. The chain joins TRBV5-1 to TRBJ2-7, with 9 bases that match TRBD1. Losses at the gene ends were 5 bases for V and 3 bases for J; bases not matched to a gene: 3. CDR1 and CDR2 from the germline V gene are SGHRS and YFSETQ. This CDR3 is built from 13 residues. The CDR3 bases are TGCGCCAGCAGGGAGGGACAGGGCTACGAGCAGTACTTC. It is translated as CASREGQGYEQYF.

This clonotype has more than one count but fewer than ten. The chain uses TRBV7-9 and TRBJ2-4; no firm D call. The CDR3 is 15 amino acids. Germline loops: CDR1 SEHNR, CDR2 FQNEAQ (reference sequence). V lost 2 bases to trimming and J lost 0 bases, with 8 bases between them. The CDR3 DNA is TGTGCCAGCAGCTTAACGGAGATAGCCAAAAACATTCAGTACTTC. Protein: CASSLTEIAKNIQYF.

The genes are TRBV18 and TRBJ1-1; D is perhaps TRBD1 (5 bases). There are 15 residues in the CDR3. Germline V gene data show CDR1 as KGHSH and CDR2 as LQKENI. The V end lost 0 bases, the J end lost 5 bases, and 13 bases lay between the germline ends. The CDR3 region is CASSPPFTEGTEAFF. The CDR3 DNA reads TGTGCCAGCTCACCACCATTCACGGAGGGGACTGAAGCTTTCTTT. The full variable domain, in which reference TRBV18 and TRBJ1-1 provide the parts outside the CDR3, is NAGVMQNPRHLVRRRGQEARLRCSPMKGHSHVYWYRQLPEEGLKFMVYLQKENIIDESGMPKERFSAEFPKEGPSILRIQQVVRGDSAAYFCASSPPFTEGTEAFFGQGTRLTVV.

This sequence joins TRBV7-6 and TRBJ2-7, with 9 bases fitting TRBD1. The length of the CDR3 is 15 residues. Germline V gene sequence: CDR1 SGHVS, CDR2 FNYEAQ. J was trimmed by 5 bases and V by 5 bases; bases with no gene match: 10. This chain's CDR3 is CASSPRPGTGNEQYF. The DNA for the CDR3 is TGTGCCAGCAGCCCACGTCCCGGGACAGGGAACGAGCAGTACTTC.

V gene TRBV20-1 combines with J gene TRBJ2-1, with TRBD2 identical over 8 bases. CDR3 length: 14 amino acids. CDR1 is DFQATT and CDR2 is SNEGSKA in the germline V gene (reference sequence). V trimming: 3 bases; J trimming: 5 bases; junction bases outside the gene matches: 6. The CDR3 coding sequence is TGCAGTGCTAGGCCGGGAGGGCCCAACAATGAGCAGTTCTTC. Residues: CSARPGGPNNEQFF.

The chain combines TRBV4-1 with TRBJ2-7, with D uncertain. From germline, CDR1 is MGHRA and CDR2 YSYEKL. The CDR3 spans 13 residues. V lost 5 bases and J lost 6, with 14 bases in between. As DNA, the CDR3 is TGCGCCAGCAGCTTGGCCTCTTATGCCGAGCAGTACTTC. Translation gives CASSLASYAEQYF.

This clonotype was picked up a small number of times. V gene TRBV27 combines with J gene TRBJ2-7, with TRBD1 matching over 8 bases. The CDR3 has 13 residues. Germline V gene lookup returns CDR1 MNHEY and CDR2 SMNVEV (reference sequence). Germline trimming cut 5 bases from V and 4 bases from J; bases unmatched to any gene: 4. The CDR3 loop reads CASSPRQGYEQYF. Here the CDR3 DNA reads TGTGCCAGCAGTCCCCGACAGGGGTACGAGCAGTACTTC.

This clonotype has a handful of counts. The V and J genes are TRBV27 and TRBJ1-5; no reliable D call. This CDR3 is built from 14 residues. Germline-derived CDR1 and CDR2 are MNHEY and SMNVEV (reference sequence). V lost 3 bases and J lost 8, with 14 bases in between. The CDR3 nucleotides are TGTGCCAGCAGTTTGTACTATGAAGCCGAGCCCCAGCATTTT. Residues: CASSLYYEAEPQHF.

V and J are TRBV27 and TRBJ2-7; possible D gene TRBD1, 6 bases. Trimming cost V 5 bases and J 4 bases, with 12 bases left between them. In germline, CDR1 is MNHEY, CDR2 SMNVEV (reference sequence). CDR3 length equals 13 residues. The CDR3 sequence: CASSPLQGYEQYF. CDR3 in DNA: TGTGCCAGCAGTCCACTACAGGGTTACGAGCAGTACTTC.

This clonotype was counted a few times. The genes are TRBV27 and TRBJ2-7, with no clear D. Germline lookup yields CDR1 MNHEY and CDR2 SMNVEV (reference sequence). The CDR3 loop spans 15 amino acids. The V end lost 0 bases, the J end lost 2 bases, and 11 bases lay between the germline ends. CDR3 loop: CASSLSWTKTYEQYF. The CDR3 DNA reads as TGTGCCAGCAGTTTATCCTGGACCAAAACCTACGAGCAGTACTTC.

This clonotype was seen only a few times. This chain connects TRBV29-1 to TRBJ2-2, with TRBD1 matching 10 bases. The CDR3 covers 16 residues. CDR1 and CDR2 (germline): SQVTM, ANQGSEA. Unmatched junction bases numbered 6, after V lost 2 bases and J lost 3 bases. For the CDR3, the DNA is TGCAGCGTTGAAAGTTGGGACAGGGGCGACACCGGGGAGCTGTTTTTT. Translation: CSVESWDRGDTGELFF.

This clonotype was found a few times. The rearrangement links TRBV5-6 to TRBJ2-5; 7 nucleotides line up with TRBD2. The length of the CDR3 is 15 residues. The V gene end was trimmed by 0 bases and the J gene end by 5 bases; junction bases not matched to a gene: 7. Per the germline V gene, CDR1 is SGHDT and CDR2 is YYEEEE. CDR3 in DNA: TGTGCCAGCAGCTTGGCTCGCGGGAGTGGCGAGACCCAGTACTTC. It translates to CASSLARGSGETQYF. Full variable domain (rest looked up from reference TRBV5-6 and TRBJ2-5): DAGVTQSPTHLIKTRGQQVTLRCSPKSGHDTVSWYQQALGQGPQFIFQYYEEEERQRGNFPDRFSGHQFPNYSSELNVNALLLGDSALYLCASSLARGSGETQYFGPGTRLLVL.